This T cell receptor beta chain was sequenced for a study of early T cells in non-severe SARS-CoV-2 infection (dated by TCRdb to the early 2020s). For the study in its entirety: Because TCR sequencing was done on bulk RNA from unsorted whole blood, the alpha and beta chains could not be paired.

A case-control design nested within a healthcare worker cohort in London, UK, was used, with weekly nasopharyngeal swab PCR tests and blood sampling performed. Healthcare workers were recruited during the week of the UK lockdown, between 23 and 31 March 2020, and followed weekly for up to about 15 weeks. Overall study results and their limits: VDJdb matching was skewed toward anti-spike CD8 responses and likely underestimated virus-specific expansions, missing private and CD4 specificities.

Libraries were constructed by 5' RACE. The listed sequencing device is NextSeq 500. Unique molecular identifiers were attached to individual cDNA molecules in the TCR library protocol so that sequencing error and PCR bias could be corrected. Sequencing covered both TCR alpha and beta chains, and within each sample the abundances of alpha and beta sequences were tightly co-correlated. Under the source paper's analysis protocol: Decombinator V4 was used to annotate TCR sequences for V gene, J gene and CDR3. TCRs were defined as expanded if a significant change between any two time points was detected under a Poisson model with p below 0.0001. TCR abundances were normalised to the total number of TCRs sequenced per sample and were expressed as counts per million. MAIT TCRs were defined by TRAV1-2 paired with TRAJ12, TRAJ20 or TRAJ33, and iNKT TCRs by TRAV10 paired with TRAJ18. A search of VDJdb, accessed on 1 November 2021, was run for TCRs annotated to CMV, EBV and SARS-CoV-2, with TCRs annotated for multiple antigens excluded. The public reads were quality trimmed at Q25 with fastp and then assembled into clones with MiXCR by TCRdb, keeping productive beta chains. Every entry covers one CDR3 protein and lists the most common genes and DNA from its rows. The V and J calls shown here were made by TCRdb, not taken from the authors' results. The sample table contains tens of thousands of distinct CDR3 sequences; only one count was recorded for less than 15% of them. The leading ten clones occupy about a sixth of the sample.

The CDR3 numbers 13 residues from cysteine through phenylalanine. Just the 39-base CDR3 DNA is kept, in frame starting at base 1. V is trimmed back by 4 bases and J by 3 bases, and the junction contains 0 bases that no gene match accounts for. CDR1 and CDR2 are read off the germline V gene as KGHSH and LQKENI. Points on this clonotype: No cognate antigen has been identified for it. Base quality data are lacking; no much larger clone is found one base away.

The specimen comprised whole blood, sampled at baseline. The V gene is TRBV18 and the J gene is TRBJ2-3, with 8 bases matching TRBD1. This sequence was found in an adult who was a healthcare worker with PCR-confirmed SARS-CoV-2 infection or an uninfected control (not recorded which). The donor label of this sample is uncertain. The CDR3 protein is CASSHRGTDTQYF. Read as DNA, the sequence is TGTGCCAGCTCACACAGGGGGACAGATACGCAGTATTTT.